This T cell receptor beta chain was identified in a study of T cell responses to AZD1222 COVID-19 vaccine (dated by TCRdb to the early 2020s). About the investigation overall: Because spike-specific TCR depth and breadth did not differ between the two schedules, AZD1222 recipients who got a second dose at roughly 4 weeks were pooled with those who got a second dose at roughly 12 weeks. TCR sequencing was performed for roughly 240 trial participants, of whom about 200 were given two doses of AZD1222 and roughly 25 were given two doses of MenACWY control vaccine. Trial participants were enrolled by age into subgroups of 18-55, 56-69 and 70-plus years, and around 150, 28 and 57 TCR-sequenced participants, respectively, were included in these subgroups. Results the study describes overall, beyond this receptor: Participants were mostly white British, with more females than males. The authors suggested clonal diversity may have been underestimated. After two AZD1222 doses, spike-specific TCR breadth and depth were significantly higher than at day 0 and than in MenACWY recipients. In the small 56-69-year group, the increase in depth fell short of significance, most likely because of low power. Because no day 14 peak-response samples were available, repertoires were characterized only after the peak T cell response. The vaccine-associated CD4 TCRs covered the entire spike protein, and the dominant responses fell in regions 160-218 and 743-854. Conclusions about previously exposed vaccinees were limited because only five to seven AZD1222 recipients were SARS-CoV-2 seropositive at baseline. Reportedly, almost half of the unique spike-specific TCRs recognized epitopes lying outside the regions that are mutated in the B.1.351 and B.1.1.7 variants.

Concerning this clone: Its antigen target is currently unknown. No quality values exist for individual bases; no much larger clone is one base distant.

This specimen's time point label, per the study, means: baseline before first vaccination. Samples from vaccinated people were obtained from the UK trials COV001 and COV002, which included a single-blind randomized controlled phase 2/3 trial of AZD1222 (ChAdOx1 nCoV-19) in healthy adults. Trial participant PBMC samples were collected at day 0 and day 28 after the second dose for TCRbeta chain sequencing. The CDR3 regions of human TCRbeta chains were analyzed by immunosequencing. As for the original processing: TCRs in the repertoires were matched against a reference library of SARS-CoV-2-specific TCRs that had been generated with the MIRA antigen-specificity platform. Breadth was defined as the fraction of unique TCRs that were SARS-CoV-2-associated. Depth was defined as the fraction of total T cells that were SARS-CoV-2-associated. Each spike-specific TCR was assigned to its reactive spike region and to a CD4 or CD8 class using the MIRA data. Log10-transformed breadth and depth values were compared by one-way ANOVA with Sidak's multiple comparisons tests. TCRdb stores this immuneACCESS table with in-frame sequences only. Part of the clones is absent; in the studies checked, under half of the shortfall reflects unresolved V genes, and no reason is known for the rest. The V and J calls and clone size were taken over from that table, and D and trimming were inferred from the DNA. Here the sample has 86,000 or so clones; roughly nine tenths occur a single time. The top ten constitute about 2.2% of the sample.

Spanning cysteine to phenylalanine, the CDR3 consists of 13 amino acids. The kept DNA is CDR3 alone, 39 bases in frame from the first base. The germline V gene supplies CDR1 SGDLS and CDR2 YYNGEE. V is cut by 0 bases and J by 4 bases, and the space between the germline ends is 7 bases. Specimen: peripheral blood, collected on day 0 of AZD1222 vaccination. The chain links TRBV9 with TRBJ1-2, with the D gene too uncertain to name. The source of this sequence is an adult in good health. The CDR3 region has the sequence CASSVGAFYGYTF. In nucleotide form, the sequence is TGTGCCAGCAGCGTAGGAGCGTTCTATGGCTACACCTTC.